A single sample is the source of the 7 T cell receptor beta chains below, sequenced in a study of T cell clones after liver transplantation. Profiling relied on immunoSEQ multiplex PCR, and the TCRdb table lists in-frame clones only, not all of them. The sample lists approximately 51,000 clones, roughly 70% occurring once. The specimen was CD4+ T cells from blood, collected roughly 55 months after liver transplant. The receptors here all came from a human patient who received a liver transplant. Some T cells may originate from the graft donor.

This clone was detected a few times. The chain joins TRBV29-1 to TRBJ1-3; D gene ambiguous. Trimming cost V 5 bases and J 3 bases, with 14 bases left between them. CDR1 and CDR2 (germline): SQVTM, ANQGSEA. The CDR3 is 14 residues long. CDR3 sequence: CSVSVAAGGNTIYF. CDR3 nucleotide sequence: TGCAGCGTTAGTGTGGCGGCGGGTGGAAACACCATATATTTT.

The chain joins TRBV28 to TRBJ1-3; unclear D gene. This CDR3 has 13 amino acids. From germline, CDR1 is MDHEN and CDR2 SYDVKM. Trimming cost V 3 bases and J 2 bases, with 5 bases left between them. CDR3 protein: CASSFQPGNTIYF. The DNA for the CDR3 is TGTGCCAGCAGTTTCCAGCCTGGAAACACCATATATTTT.

The CDR3 region is CASSEGHGGYEQYF. DNA of the CDR3: TGTGCCAGTAGTGAAGGACACGGAGGTTACGAGCAGTACTTC. The chain has TRBV19 and TRBJ2-7; the D gene could be TRBD1 or TRBD2 (5 bases each). The CDR3 consists of 14 residues. Trimming took off 5 bases at V and 4 bases at J, with 15 bases between the two ends. The germline CDR1 and CDR2 sequences are LNHDA and SQIVND (reference sequence).

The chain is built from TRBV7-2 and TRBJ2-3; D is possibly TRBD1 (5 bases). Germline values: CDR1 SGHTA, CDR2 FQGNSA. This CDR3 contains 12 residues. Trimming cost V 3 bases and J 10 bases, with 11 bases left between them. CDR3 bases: TGTGCCAGCAGCTTCGCAGGGTTGGCGCAGTATTTT. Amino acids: CASSFAGLAQYF.

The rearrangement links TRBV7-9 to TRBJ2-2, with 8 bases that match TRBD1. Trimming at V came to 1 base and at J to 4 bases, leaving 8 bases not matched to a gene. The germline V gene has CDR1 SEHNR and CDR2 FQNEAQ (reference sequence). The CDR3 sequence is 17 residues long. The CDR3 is CASSLVGRGLGTGELFF. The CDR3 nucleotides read TGTGCCAGCAGCTTAGTTGGCAGGGGGCTGGGCACCGGGGAGCTGTTTTTT.

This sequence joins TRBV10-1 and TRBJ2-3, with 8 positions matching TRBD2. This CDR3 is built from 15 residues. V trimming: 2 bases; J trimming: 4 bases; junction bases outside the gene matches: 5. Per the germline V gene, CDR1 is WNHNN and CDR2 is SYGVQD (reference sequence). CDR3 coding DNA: TGCGCCAGCAGTGAGAACCGGGGGGGCCCAGATACGCAGTATTTT. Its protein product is CASSENRGGPDTQYF.

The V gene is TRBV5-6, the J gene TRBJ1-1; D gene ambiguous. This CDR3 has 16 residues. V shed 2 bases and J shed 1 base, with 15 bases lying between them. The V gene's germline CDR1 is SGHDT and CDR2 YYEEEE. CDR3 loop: CASSFEYQSENTEAFF. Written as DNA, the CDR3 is TGTGCCAGCAGCTTTGAATACCAAAGTGAGAACACTGAAGCTTTCTTT.